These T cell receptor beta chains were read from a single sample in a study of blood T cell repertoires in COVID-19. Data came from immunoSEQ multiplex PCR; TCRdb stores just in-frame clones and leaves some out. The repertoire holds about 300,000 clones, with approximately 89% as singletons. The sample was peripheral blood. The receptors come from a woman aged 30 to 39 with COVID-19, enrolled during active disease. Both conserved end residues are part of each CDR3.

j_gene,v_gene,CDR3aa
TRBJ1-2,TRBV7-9,CASSFPGAYGYTF
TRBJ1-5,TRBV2,CASSVTQTGDQPQHF
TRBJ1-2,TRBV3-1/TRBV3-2,CASSQDGQGDGYTF
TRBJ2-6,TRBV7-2,CASSSRGLAAFSGANVLTF
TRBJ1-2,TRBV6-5,CASSYSRRQGTGYTF
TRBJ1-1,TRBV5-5,CASSPGQAAVTEAFF
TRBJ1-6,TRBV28,CASSGDRDRGLGSYNSPLHF
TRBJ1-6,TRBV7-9,CASSRDSSPLHF
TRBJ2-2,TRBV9,CASTSGTGSDTGELFF
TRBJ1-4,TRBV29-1,CSALGVGEKLFF
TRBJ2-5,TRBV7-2,CASSLARVAGYQEAQYF
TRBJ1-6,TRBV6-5,CASSYTGNHNSPLHF
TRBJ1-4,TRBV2,CASSESGLGEKLFF
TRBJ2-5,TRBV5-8,CASSRDWEETQYF
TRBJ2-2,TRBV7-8,CASSPGGRVLTGELFF
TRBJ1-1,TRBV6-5,CASGRGGTEAFF
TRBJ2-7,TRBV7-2,CASSLLGTGSYEQYF
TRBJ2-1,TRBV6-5,CASGGLAGGHQQFF
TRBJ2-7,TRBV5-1,CASSLVPGGDYEQYF
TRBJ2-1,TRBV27,CASRKLTSGSSYNEQFF
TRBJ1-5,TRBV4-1,CASSQDFMAGGDQPQHF
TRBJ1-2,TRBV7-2,CASSLVAGTNYGYTF
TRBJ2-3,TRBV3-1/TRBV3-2,CASSRGTSTQYF
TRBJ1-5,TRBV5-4,CASSRQGSRAQHF
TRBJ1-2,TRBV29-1,CSVLTGGTTPYGYTF
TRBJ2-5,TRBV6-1,CASSETWTGGKRTQYF
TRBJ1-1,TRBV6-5,CASGRGDTEAFF
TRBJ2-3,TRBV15,CATSREKRGGTDTQYF
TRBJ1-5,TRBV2,CASSVAGYNQPQHF
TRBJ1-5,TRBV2,CASSETGVSNQPQHF
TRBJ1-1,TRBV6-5,CASSKSQGAFSAAFF
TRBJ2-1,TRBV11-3,CASSPVGLAGAPNEQFF
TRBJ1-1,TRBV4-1,CASSQEGLGQLNTEAFF
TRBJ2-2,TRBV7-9,CASSGQEGSGELFF
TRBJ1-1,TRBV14,CASSQVTGGTEAFF
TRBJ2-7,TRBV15,CATSRNRGYEQYF
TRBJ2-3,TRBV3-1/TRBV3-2,CASSRRGQTDTQYF
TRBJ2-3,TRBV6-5,CASSYAGARRDTQYF
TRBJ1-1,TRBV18,CASSPTRLLGGADRDTEAFF
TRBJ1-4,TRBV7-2,CASSLVGGSNEKLFF
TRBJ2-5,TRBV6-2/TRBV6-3,CASSYRQGQGQETQYF
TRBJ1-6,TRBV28,CASRTTPGGGVGTLHF
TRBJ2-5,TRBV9,CASSAGSTEETQYF
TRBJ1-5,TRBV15,CATSRVGTGNQPQHF
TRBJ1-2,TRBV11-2,CASSSGTARNGYTF
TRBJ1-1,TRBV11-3,CASSYQENTEAFF
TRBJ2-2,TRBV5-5,CASSLDGRNTGELFF
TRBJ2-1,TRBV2,CASSVRTQEGNEQFF